Shown below are 18 T cell receptor beta chains from a single sample sequenced in a study of OX40 agonist ivuxolimab in advanced cancers. Libraries were prepared by immunoSEQ multiplex PCR; TCRdb keeps only in-frame clonotypes and omits some of them. This sample has approximately 79,000 clones, with roughly 90% found just once. Sequenced here: CD4+ or CD8+ T cells sorted from blood, sampled in a trial of the OX40 agonist ivuxolimab. The source is an adult with an advanced solid tumor such as melanoma, head and neck, liver or kidney cancer.

This chain links TRBV7-2 with TRBJ2-3; possibly TRBD2 for D (9 bases). The CDR3 is 19 residues long. The germline CDR1 and CDR2 sequences are SGHTA and FQGNSA. Trimming removed 1 base at V and 2 bases at J, with 22 bases between. The CDR3 region is CASSLEGQASGASTDTQYF. The CDR3 DNA reads as TGTGCCAGCAGCTTAGAGGGACAGGCTAGCGGGGCCTCCACAGATACGCAGTATTTT.

The gene calls are TRBV28 and TRBJ1-2; D not certain. CDR3 length equals 15 residues. V lost 5 bases and J lost 4, with 17 bases in between. Germline loops: CDR1 MDHEN, CDR2 SYDVKM. The CDR3 coding sequence is TGTGCCAGCAGTCCATCCTCTAGGACGGTCTATGGCTACACCTTC. It specifies CASSPSSRTVYGYTF.

V gene TRBV7-9 combines with J gene TRBJ1-4, with TRBD1 matching over 8 bases. The CDR3 is 15 amino acids. The germline V gene has CDR1 SEHNR and CDR2 FQNEAQ (reference sequence). The J segment lost 3 bases and the V segment lost 4 bases, leaving 4 bases of the junction unmatched. This CDR3 reads CASSSTGAANEKLFF. In DNA, the CDR3 is TGTGCCAGCAGCTCGACAGGGGCAGCTAATGAAAAACTGTTTTTT.

The chain has TRBV7-3 and TRBJ2-3; 10 nucleotides align to TRBD2. This CDR3 has 16 amino acids. Germline loops: CDR1 SGHTA, CDR2 FQGTGA. V trimming: 6 bases; J trimming: 4 bases; junction bases outside the gene matches: 10. The CDR3: CASSRIAGGSPDTQYF. The CDR3 DNA sequence: TGTGCCAGCAGTCGAATAGCGGGGGGCTCCCCAGATACGCAGTATTTT.

The chain uses TRBV6-1 and TRBJ2-7; D unclear. V lost 0 bases and J 0 bases, leaving 18 bases between the germline ends. The CDR3 has 18 residues. Germline CDR1 reads MNHNS; CDR2 reads SASEGT. The CDR3 DNA follows: TGTGCCAGCAGTGAAGCTCCAGGATTACCGCCCAGCTCCTACGAGCAGTACTTC. Translation gives CASSEAPGLPPSSYEQYF.

In its sample, this clone was seen once. The genes are TRBV5-6 and TRBJ2-2, with 8 bases aligning to TRBD2. Germline-derived CDR1 and CDR2 are SGHDT and YYEEEE. The CDR3 consists of 16 residues. The J segment lost 5 bases and the V segment lost 2 bases, leaving 8 bases of the junction unmatched. The CDR3 sequence: CASSLGGLERTGELFF. CDR3 in DNA: TGTGCCAGCAGCTTAGGGGGACTAGAAAGAACCGGGGAGCTGTTTTTT.

This chain connects TRBV4-3 to TRBJ1-1; the D is unclear. CDR3 size: 15 residues. V was pared by 1 base and J by 7 bases, with 16 bases between. Germline V CDR1 and CDR2: LGHNA, YSLEER. The CDR3 loop is CASSQVEQVLGEAFF. The CDR3 nucleotides read TGCGCCAGCAGCCAAGTAGAGCAGGTCTTGGGTGAAGCTTTCTTT.

This clone has just a few counts. The J gene is TRBJ2-7, the V gene TRBV4-1; TRBD1 matches at 7 bases. The V and J ends lost 0 bases and 4 bases, in that order; junction bases with no gene match: 6. The CDR3 contains 15 residues. Germline CDR1 reads MGHRA; CDR2 reads YSYEKL. CDR3 in DNA: TGCGCCAGCAGCCAAGATGGACAGGTAGGGTACGAGCAGTACTTC. Its protein is CASSQDGQVGYEQYF.

This chain connects TRBV13 to TRBJ1-2, with TRBD1 matching over 7 bases. V shed 6 bases, J shed 2 bases, and the junction held 3 bases outside the gene matches. This CDR3 region has 13 residues. Germline V gene sequence: CDR1 PRHDT, CDR2 FYEKMQ (reference sequence). Here the CDR3 DNA reads TGTGCCAGCAGAGTACAGGGGAACTATGGCTACACCTTC. This sequence encodes CASRVQGNYGYTF.

This clone was seen just once. The chain uses TRBV9 and TRBJ2-7, with unresolved D. V was clipped by 0 bases and J by 6 bases, with 13 bases between them. The CDR3 spans 14 residues. In germline, CDR1 is SGDLS, CDR2 YYNGEE. The DNA of the CDR3 is TGTGCCAGCAGCGTAGGACCGGGCCAGAGCGAGCAGTACTTC. Amino acid sequence: CASSVGPGQSEQYF. The whole variable domain, filled in from reference TRBV9 and TRBJ2-7, reads DSGVTQTPKHLITATGQRVTLRCSPRSGDLSVYWYQQSLDQGLQFLIQYYNGEERAKGNILERFSAQQFPDLHSELNLSSLELGDSALYFCASSVGPGQSEQYFGPGTRLTVT.

This clone was seen once. The chain uses TRBV19 and TRBJ2-1; a possible D gene is TRBD2 (5 bases). V gave up 7 bases and J gave up 8 bases, with 15 bases separating them. The CDR3 consists of 13 residues. The germline V gene has CDR1 LNHDA and CDR2 SQIVND (reference sequence). The CDR3 sequence: CASTKAGLDEQFF. CDR3 in DNA: TGTGCCAGTACCAAAGCCGGACTGGATGAGCAGTTCTTC.

The chain uses TRBV27 and TRBJ2-5; D call uncertain. There are 13 residues in the CDR3. V shed 2 bases and J shed 3 bases, with 7 bases lying between them. Germline V lookup: CDR1 MNHEY, CDR2 SMNVEV (reference sequence). CDR3 sequence reads: CASSLHREETQYF. CDR3 nucleotides: TGTGCCAGCAGTTTACATAGAGAAGAGACCCAGTACTTC.

This chain joins TRBV5-5 and TRBJ2-7, with D possibly being TRBD1 (6 bases). CDR1 and CDR2 (germline): SGHKS, YYEKEE (reference sequence). The V and J ends lost 0 bases and 3 bases respectively, with 16 bases between them. This CDR3 contains 16 residues. The CDR3 nucleotides are TGTGCCAGCAGCTTGGCTGTTACAGGGAACGGCTACGAGCAGTACTTC. The encoded protein is CASSLAVTGNGYEQYF.

The chain couples TRBV7-8 to TRBJ1-3; D might be TRBD1 (6 bases). The CDR3 has 17 amino acids. Trimming took 5 bases from V and 3 from J, leaving 20 bases between them. Germline V lookup: CDR1 SGHVS, CDR2 FQNEAQ. The CDR3 DNA reads as TGTGCCAGCAGCGAACAGACAGGTTTGGGTCTTGGAAACACCATATATTTT. This translates into CASSEQTGLGLGNTIYF.

The V call is TRBV4-3, the J call TRBJ1-5, with 8 bases aligning to TRBD1. Germline trimming cut 1 base from V and 1 base from J; bases unmatched to any gene: 0. CDR3 size: 15 residues. Germline loops: CDR1 LGHNA, CDR2 YSLEER. The CDR3, as DNA: TGCGCCAGCAGCCAAGGGACAGGGAGCAATCAGCCCCAGCATTTT. Its translation: CASSQGTGSNQPQHF.

The chain combines TRBV6-1 with TRBJ1-4; D remains ambiguous. V shed 5 bases and J shed 6 bases, with 13 bases lying between them. Germline lookup yields CDR1 MNHNS and CDR2 SASEGT. This CDR3 contains 14 residues. The CDR3 sequence is CASSRGRLDEKLFF. The CDR3 region has the DNA TGTGCCAGCAGTCGAGGGCGGCTGGATGAAAAACTGTTTTTT.

This chain uses TRBV7-8 with TRBJ1-6; 9 bases line up with TRBD1. Trimming cost V 5 bases and J 10 bases; bases outside gene matches: 9. CDR1 is SGHVS and CDR2 is FQNEAQ in the germline V gene. CDR3 length equals 15 residues. The CDR3 protein is CASSPRDREISPLHF. The CDR3 nucleotides are TGTGCCAGCAGCCCTCGGGACAGGGAAATCTCACCCCTCCACTTT.

The genes are TRBV2 and TRBJ2-2; the D gene is possibly TRBD1 (6 bases). CDR1 is SNHLY, CDR2 FYNNEI, per germline. The ends were cut back, 8 bases at V and 3 bases at J, with 19 bases in the middle. The CDR3 is 16 residues long. The CDR3 sequence is CASLGSQGPDTGELFF. For the CDR3, the DNA is TGTGCCAGCCTGGGGTCGCAGGGGCCCGACACCGGGGAGCTGTTTTTT.